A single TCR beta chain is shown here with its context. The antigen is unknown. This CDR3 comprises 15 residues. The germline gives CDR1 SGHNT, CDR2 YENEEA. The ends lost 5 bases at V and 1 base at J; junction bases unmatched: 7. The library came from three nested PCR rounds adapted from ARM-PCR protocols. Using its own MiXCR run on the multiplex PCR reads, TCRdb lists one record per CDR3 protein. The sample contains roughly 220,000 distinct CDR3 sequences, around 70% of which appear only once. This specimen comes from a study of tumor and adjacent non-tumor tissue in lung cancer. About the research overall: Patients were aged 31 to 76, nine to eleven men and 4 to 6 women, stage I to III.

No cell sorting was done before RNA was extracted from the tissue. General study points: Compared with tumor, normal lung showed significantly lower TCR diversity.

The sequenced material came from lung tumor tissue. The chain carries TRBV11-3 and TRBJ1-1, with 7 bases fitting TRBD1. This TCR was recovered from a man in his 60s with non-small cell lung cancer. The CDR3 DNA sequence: TGTGCCAGCAGCGCGGGACAGAAGGGGAACACTGAAGCTTTCTTT. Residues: CASSAGQKGNTEAFF. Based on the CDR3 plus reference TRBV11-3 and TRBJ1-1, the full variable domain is EAGVVQSPRYKIIEKKQPVAFWCNPISGHNTLYWYLQNLGQGPELLIRYENEEAVDDSQLPKDRFSAERLKGVDSTLKIQPAELGDSAVYLCASSAGQKGNTEAFFGQGTRLTVV.